The 10 T cell receptor beta chains in this list originate from one sample, sequenced in a study of lymphopenia after photon versus proton radiotherapy. This table comes from immunoSEQ multiplex PCR, and its TCRdb copy is limited to in-frame clones, with some not included. The table includes more than 15,000 clones, 80% to 95% detected once. Specimen: peripheral blood, collected from a patient treated with photon-based radiotherapy. Receptors originate from a man between 60 and 75 years old with pancreatic cancer.

The rearrangement uses TRBV5-1 and TRBJ1-1; no definite D call. Trimming shortened V by 2 bases and J by 4 bases, and 9 bases separated the two germline ends. Germline-derived CDR1 and CDR2 are SGHRS and YFSETQ. The CDR3 runs to 13 residues. In DNA, the CDR3 is TGCGCCAGCAGCTTAACCCGGGCCACTGAAGCTTTCTTT. This sequence encodes CASSLTRATEAFF.

This clone has just a few counts. The chain has TRBV19 and TRBJ1-6; D is possibly TRBD1 (6 bases). Germline loops: CDR1 LNHDA, CDR2 SQIVND (reference sequence). This CDR3 region has 16 residues. V lost 3 bases and J 7 bases, leaving 16 bases between the germline ends. The CDR3 coding sequence is TGTGCCAGTAGTATGAGATACCGGGGGCTAAATTCACCCCTCCACTTT. Amino acid sequence: CASSMRYRGLNSPLHF.

The chain has TRBV7-2 and TRBJ1-3; D remains ambiguous. The CDR3 has 15 residues. Germline CDR1 reads SGHTA; CDR2 reads FQGNSA. V lost 5 bases and J 4 bases, leaving 15 bases between the germline ends. In DNA form, the CDR3 reads TGTGCCAGCAGCCTCGGGGTGAGAAACGGAAACACCATATATTTT. Protein sequence: CASSLGVRNGNTIYF.

V and J are TRBV5-3 and TRBJ2-1; D is possibly TRBD1 or TRBD2 (5 bases each). TRBV5-3 is known as an ORF, though its function is uncertain. CDR3 length: 17 amino acids. V was clipped by 3 bases and J by 0 bases, with 16 bases between them. CDR3 sequence reads: CARSSDNPRDSYNEQFF. The CDR3, as DNA: TGTGCCAGAAGCTCGGACAACCCGAGGGACTCCTACAATGAGCAGTTCTTC.

This clone appeared a single time. The V call is TRBV7-9, the J call TRBJ2-7; 7 nucleotides line up with TRBD1. Trimming cost V 1 base and J 12 bases; bases outside gene matches: 6. The CDR3 covers 12 residues. Germline V gene data show CDR1 as SEHNR and CDR2 as FQNEAQ (reference sequence). This chain's CDR3 is CASSLGGRDRYF. The CDR3 coding sequence is TGTGCCAGCAGCTTAGGAGGCCGGGACAGGTACTTC.

The J gene is TRBJ1-3, the V gene TRBV4-1, with a tentative D call TRBD1 (5 bases). Germline V gene lookup returns CDR1 MGHRA and CDR2 YSYEKL. CDR3 length: 17 amino acids. The V end lost 4 bases, the J end lost 1 base, and 17 bases lay between the germline ends. The CDR3, as DNA: TGCGCCAGCAGCCTGCAGGGTAGCCTAAGGTCTGGAAACACCATATATTTT. This sequence encodes CASSLQGSLRSGNTIYF.

This chain connects TRBV10-3 to TRBJ1-2; D is uncertain. Germline V gene sequence: CDR1 ENHRY, CDR2 SYGVKD. V lost 7 bases to trimming and J lost 0 bases, with 15 bases between them. The CDR3 is 15 amino acids. The CDR3 sequence: CAINAEKESNYGYTF. CDR3 in DNA: TGTGCCATCAACGCTGAGAAGGAGTCTAACTATGGCTACACCTTC.

The gene calls are TRBV29-1 and TRBJ2-1, with 8 bases identical to TRBD2. The length of the CDR3 is 14 residues. With V trimmed by 0 bases and J by 7 bases, 5 bases remained unmatched. Germline V gene lookup returns CDR1 SQVTM and CDR2 ANQGSEA. The CDR3 DNA follows: TGCAGCGTTGAAGATCGTTCGGGGGGGAATGAGCAGTTCTTC. Protein sequence: CSVEDRSGGNEQFF.

This clone was picked up one time. The gene calls are TRBV5-4 and TRBJ1-1, with D possibly TRBD1 on 5 matching bases. This CDR3 is 16 amino acids long. V was clipped by 4 bases and J by 2 bases, with 18 bases between them. The germline gives CDR1 SGHNT, CDR2 YYREEE (reference sequence). The CDR3 here is CASSVGRRLDNTEAFF. The CDR3 coding sequence is TGTGCCAGCAGCGTGGGACGTAGGTTAGACAACACTGAAGCTTTCTTT.

The chain links TRBV6-5 to TRBJ1-4; D unclear. Germline V gene sequence: CDR1 MNHEY, CDR2 SVGAGI. CDR3 size: 14 residues. V gave up 2 bases and J gave up 5 bases, with 9 bases separating them. The CDR3 DNA follows: TGTGCCAGCAGTTACGCTAATAGAAATGAAAAACTGTTTTTT. This gives the protein CASSYANRNEKLFF.